The entry below gives a single T cell receptor beta chain sequence along with its context. Enrollment of patients from Seattle took place during active infection, with longitudinal follow-up. Original methodology: Counts of nucleated cells, estimated from reference gene primer amplification, were obtained. Clones were read by immunoSEQ multiplex PCR, and TCRdb kept only the in-frame ones, dropping some. V and J calls and clone size are given by that table; D and trimming were obtained from the DNA. Altogether about 200,000 clones are present, more than 75% being singletons, with the ten largest covering approximately 5.9%. This record comes from a study of blood T cell repertoires in COVID-19. At the level of the study: COVID-19 samples collected from the United States, Italy and Spain covered acute and convalescent phases. T cells, B-cell-depleted T cells, or PBMCs supplied cDNA or gDNA.

The sequence was collected from a woman aged 35 to 49 with COVID-19, enrolled during active disease. Input material: peripheral blood.

The CDR3 nucleotides read TGTGCCAGCAGAATAAGCGGGAGCGCCTACAATGAGCAGTTCTTC. Translating it yields CASRISGSAYNEQFF. The V and J genes are TRBV6-4 and TRBJ2-1; 8 bases match TRBD2. Germline CDR1 and CDR2: MRHNA and SNTAGT. V trimming: 6 bases; J trimming: 2 bases; junction bases outside the gene matches: 6. The CDR3 runs to 15 residues.